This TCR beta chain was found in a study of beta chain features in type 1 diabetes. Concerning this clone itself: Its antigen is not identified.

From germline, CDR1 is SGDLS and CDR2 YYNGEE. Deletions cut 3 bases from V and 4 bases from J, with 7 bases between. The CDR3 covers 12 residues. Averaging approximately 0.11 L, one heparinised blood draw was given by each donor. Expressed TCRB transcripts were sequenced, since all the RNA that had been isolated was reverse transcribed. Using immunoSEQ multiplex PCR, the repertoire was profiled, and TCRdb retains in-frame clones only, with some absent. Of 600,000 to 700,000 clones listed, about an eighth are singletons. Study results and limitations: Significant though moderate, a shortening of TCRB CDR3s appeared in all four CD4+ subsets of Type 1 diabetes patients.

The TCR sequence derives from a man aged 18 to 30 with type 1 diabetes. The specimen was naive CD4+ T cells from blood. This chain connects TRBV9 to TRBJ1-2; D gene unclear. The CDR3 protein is CASSAHPYGYTF. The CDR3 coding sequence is TGTGCCAGCAGCGCCCACCCCTATGGCTACACCTTC.